These T cell receptor beta chains were read from a single sample in a study of beta chain features in type 1 diabetes. Clones were read by immunoSEQ multiplex PCR, and TCRdb kept only the in-frame ones, dropping some. The table lists about 260,000 clones, roughly 22% of them singletons, with 0.025% to 0.035% in the top ten. The sequenced sample consisted of naive CD4+ T cells from blood. The receptors were sampled from a woman aged 40 to 50 with type 1 diabetes. Each CDR3 is given with its conserved first and last residue. Each record gives: J gene, D gene, V gene, clone size, CDR3 protein, CDR3 DNA. A D gene is named only where the DNA matches it firmly. Some rows have no size entry. The others give once, few or many, or a class for an expanded clone.

J gene: TRBJ1-2; D gene: TRBD1; V gene: TRBV29-1; clone size: few; CDR3 protein: CSVDPGQASYGYTF; CDR3 DNA: TGCAGCGTTGATCCGGGACAGGCGAGCTATGGCTACACCTTC
J gene: TRBJ2-5; D gene: -; V gene: TRBV9; clone size: -; CDR3 protein: CASSGGQGGRGETQYF; CDR3 DNA: TGTGCCAGCAGCGGGGGGCAGGGAGGGAGGGGAGAGACCCAGTACTTC
J gene: TRBJ2-5; D gene: TRBD1; V gene: TRBV18; clone size: few; CDR3 protein: CASSQDRVQETQYF; CDR3 DNA: TGTGCCAGCTCCCAAGACAGGGTTCAAGAGACCCAGTACTTC
J gene: TRBJ2-7; D gene: TRBD1; V gene: TRBV2; clone size: few; CDR3 protein: CASSPGGYEQYF; CDR3 DNA: TGTGCCAGCAGTCCAGGGGGCTACGAGCAGTACTTC
J gene: TRBJ1-6; D gene: TRBD1; V gene: TRBV7-9; clone size: -; CDR3 protein: CASSRGQVDSPLHF; CDR3 DNA: TGTGCCAGCAGCCGGGGACAGGTTGACTCACCCCTCCACTTT
J gene: TRBJ2-7; D gene: -; V gene: TRBV28; clone size: -; CDR3 protein: CASTLRAGGRMEQYF; CDR3 DNA: TGTGCCAGCACCCTCAGGGCAGGGGGGCGTATGGAGCAGTACTTC
J gene: TRBJ2-5; D gene: TRBD2; V gene: TRBV5-1; clone size: -; CDR3 protein: CASTGLEGGYQETQYF; CDR3 DNA: TGCGCCAGCACGGGACTAGAGGGGGGTTACCAAGAGACCCAGTACTTC
J gene: TRBJ1-1; D gene: TRBD1; V gene: TRBV2; clone size: few; CDR3 protein: CASRGQGYTEAFF; CDR3 DNA: TGTGCCAGCAGAGGACAGGGGTACACTGAAGCTTTCTTT
J gene: TRBJ2-3; D gene: -; V gene: TRBV9; clone size: few; CDR3 protein: CASGGTATDTQYF; CDR3 DNA: TGTGCCAGTGGGGGGACGGCCACAGATACGCAGTATTTT
J gene: TRBJ1-2; D gene: TRBD1; V gene: TRBV28; clone size: -; CDR3 protein: CASRPDRAGGYTF; CDR3 DNA: TGTGCCAGCAGACCGGACAGGGCTGGTGGCTACACCTTC
J gene: TRBJ1-1; D gene: -; V gene: TRBV12-5; clone size: few; CDR3 protein: CASANAATVNTEAFF; CDR3 DNA: TGTGCTAGTGCCAACGCGGCGACCGTGAACACTGAAGCTTTCTTT
J gene: TRBJ1-1; D gene: TRBD1; V gene: TRBV25-1; clone size: -; CDR3 protein: CASSTQGAGNTEAFF; CDR3 DNA: TGTGCCAGCAGTACACAGGGGGCTGGGAACACTGAAGCTTTCTTT
J gene: TRBJ2-1; D gene: TRBD2; V gene: TRBV5-1; clone size: -; CDR3 protein: CASSYRGGSSYNEQFF; CDR3 DNA: TGCGCCAGCAGCTATCGGGGGGGTAGCTCCTACAATGAGCAGTTCTTC
J gene: TRBJ2-3; D gene: TRBD2; V gene: TRBV4-3; clone size: few; CDR3 protein: CASSQEQRGDTDTQYF; CDR3 DNA: TGCGCCAGCAGCCAAGAACAGCGGGGAGACACAGATACGCAGTATTTT
J gene: TRBJ2-1; D gene: TRBD1; V gene: TRBV14; clone size: few; CDR3 protein: CASAWTGLGTEQFF; CDR3 DNA: TGTGCCAGCGCGTGGACAGGGCTTGGGACTGAGCAGTTCTTC
J gene: TRBJ1-1; D gene: -; V gene: TRBV6-5; clone size: few; CDR3 protein: CASSPQRRGTEAFF; CDR3 DNA: TGTGCCAGCAGTCCCCAGCGGCGCGGCACTGAAGCTTTCTTT
J gene: TRBJ1-1; D gene: -; V gene: TRBV6-5; clone size: -; CDR3 protein: CASSSNRDPEAFF; CDR3 DNA: TGTGCCAGCAGTTCCAACAGGGACCCTGAAGCTTTCTTT
J gene: TRBJ1-1; D gene: -; V gene: TRBV29-1; clone size: few; CDR3 protein: CSVVRSRGTEAFF; CDR3 DNA: TGCAGCGTTGTTAGAAGTCGCGGGACTGAAGCTTTCTTT
J gene: TRBJ2-3; D gene: -; V gene: TRBV9; clone size: -; CDR3 protein: CASSVGQSTDTQYF; CDR3 DNA: TGTGCCAGCAGCGTAGGGCAGAGCACAGATACGCAGTATTTT
J gene: TRBJ1-1; D gene: -; V gene: TRBV30; clone size: -; CDR3 protein: CAWSVGDILKEAFF; CDR3 DNA: TGTGCCTGGAGTGTGGGGGACATCCTCAAAGAAGCTTTCTTT
J gene: TRBJ2-3; D gene: -; V gene: TRBV11-2; clone size: few; CDR3 protein: CASSLDRSDTQYF; CDR3 DNA: TGTGCCAGCAGCTTAGATCGGAGTGATACGCAGTATTTT
J gene: TRBJ2-3; D gene: TRBD2; V gene: TRBV5-4; clone size: -; CDR3 protein: CASSGGGAGVPDTQYF; CDR3 DNA: TGTGCCAGCAGCGGCGGTGGAGCGGGGGTACCAGATACGCAGTATTTT
J gene: TRBJ2-5; D gene: -; V gene: TRBV20-1; clone size: -; CDR3 protein: CSGRGETQYF; CDR3 DNA: TGCAGCGGGAGAGGAGAGACCCAGTACTTC
J gene: TRBJ1-1; D gene: -; V gene: TRBV29-1; clone size: -; CDR3 protein: CSVEAESGTEAFF; CDR3 DNA: TGCAGCGTTGAGGCAGAGAGCGGCACTGAAGCTTTCTTT